This TCR beta chain was sequenced in a study of blood T cell repertoires in COVID-19. Assay used: immunoSEQ multiplex PCR; TCRdb lists only in-frame clones, some missing. This table holds tens of thousands of clones, around 84% found once. V lost 5 bases, J lost 1 base, and 24 bases lay in between. CDR3 size: 19 residues. Germline V gene data show CDR1 as LNHNV and CDR2 as YYDKDF (reference sequence). The chain joins TRBV15 to TRBJ2-4; D perhaps matches TRBD1 (6 bases). The material sequenced was peripheral blood. The receptor comes from a man in his 60s with acute or convalescent COVID-19. The CDR3 here is CATSGTRTGHLRAKNIQYF. DNA of the CDR3: TGTGCCACCAGCGGAACGAGGACGGGACATCTGAGGGCCAAAAACATTCAGTACTTC.